This TCR beta chain appears in the sequencing data of a study of shared clonotypes between healthy human individuals. The table came from immunoSEQ multiplex PCR; TCRdb's copy has only in-frame clones and leaves some out. The sample has about 2.1 million clones; about 93% are singletons. CD45RO-negative, CCR7-selected cells formed the naive CD8 fraction, which excluded terminally differentiated effector memory CD45RA+ cells. The sequence was obtained from a man younger than 35 in good health. Some clones in this sample may be carry-over from other donors' samples. The sample taken for sequencing was naive CD8+ T cells from PBMCs.

The CDR3 reads CASSLYVGGRARGEQYF. The CDR3, as DNA: TGTGCCAGCAGTTTATACGTTGGCGGGAGGGCCAGAGGAGAGCAGTACTTC. The J gene is TRBJ2-5, the V gene TRBV27; 9 bases match TRBD2. In germline, CDR1 is MNHEY, CDR2 SMNVEV (reference sequence). The junction had 17 bases not matched to a gene; V was cut back by 1 base and J by 11 bases. CDR3 size: 17 residues.